The 25 T cell receptor beta chains listed next were all sequenced from one sample in a study of OX40 agonist ivuxolimab in advanced cancers. Produced via immunoSEQ multiplex PCR; TCRdb's table is partial and in-frame only. Here the sample spans about 23,000 clones, about four fifths being singletons. This material consisted of CD4+ or CD8+ T cells sorted from blood, taken in a trial of the OX40 agonist ivuxolimab. The receptors stem from an adult with an advanced solid tumor such as melanoma, head and neck, liver or kidney cancer.

The rearrangement joins TRBV5-4 to TRBJ1-3; 9 bases fit TRBD1. CDR3 length: 15 residues. V shed 3 bases and J 0 bases; nucleotides not matched to a gene: 1. The germline gives CDR1 SGHNT, CDR2 YYREEE (reference sequence). The CDR3 DNA reads TGTGCCAGCAGCTCGACAGGGGGCTCTGGAAACACCATATATTTT. It specifies CASSSTGGSGNTIYF.

V usage is TRBV7-6 and J usage is TRBJ2-3, with 9 bases that match TRBD1. The CDR3 has 15 amino acids. Germline V gene data show CDR1 as SGHVS and CDR2 as FNYEAQ. Trimming removed 1 base from V and 4 bases from J; junction bases left unmatched: 3. CDR3 sequence: CASSLGTGVADTQYF. CDR3 coding DNA: TGTGCCAGCAGCTTAGGGACAGGGGTAGCAGATACGCAGTATTTT.

This clone was recorded only once. The rearrangement links TRBV28 to TRBJ1-2; no clear D gene. CDR1 and CDR2 from the germline V gene are MDHEN and SYDVKM. This CDR3 spans 13 amino acids. Trimming shortened V by 5 bases and J by 7 bases, and 14 bases separated the two germline ends. For the CDR3, the DNA is TGTGCCAGCAGTCCTCCAAGCTGGACTGGCTACACCTTC. Translating gives CASSPPSWTGYTF.

The rearrangement uses TRBV18 and TRBJ2-3; D not resolved. CDR3 length equals 11 residues. Trimming took 0 bases from V and 6 from J, leaving 1 base between them. CDR1 and CDR2 from the germline V gene are KGHSH and LQKENI. CDR3 protein: CASSPPDTQYF. For the CDR3, the DNA is TGTGCCAGCTCACCACCGGATACGCAGTATTTT.

This clone appeared a few times. The genes are TRBV6-1 and TRBJ1-6; D gene ambiguous. V dropped 4 bases and J dropped 7 bases, with 14 bases sitting between them. Germline CDR1 is MNHNS and CDR2 is SASEGT. The CDR3 totals 15 residues. The CDR3 region is CASSVEQTQNSPLHF. As DNA, the CDR3 is TGTGCCAGCAGTGTAGAACAGACCCAAAATTCACCCCTCCACTTT.

The rearrangement uses TRBV5-4 and TRBJ2-3; 13 bases match TRBD2. This CDR3 is 19 amino acids long. The V gene's germline CDR1 is SGHNT and CDR2 YYREEE (reference sequence). The V segment lost 4 bases and the J segment 5 bases; nucleotides outside the gene matches: 16. In DNA, the CDR3 is TGTGCCAGCAGCAAAACTAGCGGGAGGGGGGGAAACCACAGAGATACGCAGTATTTT. Protein sequence: CASSKTSGRGGNHRDTQYF.

The rearrangement joins TRBV18 to TRBJ2-2; the D is unclear. V was pared by 3 bases and J by 3 bases, with 11 bases between. Germline V lookup: CDR1 KGHSH, CDR2 LQKENI. This CDR3 comprises 15 residues. In nucleotides, the CDR3 is TGTGCCAGCTCACCGGATCTAGGCGACACCGGGGAGCTGTTTTTT. It is translated as CASSPDLGDTGELFF.

The chain is built from TRBV7-2 and TRBJ1-6, with 8 bases lining up with TRBD1. The CDR3 has 15 residues. Germline V CDR1 and CDR2: SGHTA, FQGNSA. J lost 9 bases, V lost 1 base, and 5 bases had no gene match. The chain's CDR3 is CASSLESGGGSPLHF. The CDR3 DNA reads as TGTGCCAGCAGCTTAGAATCAGGGGGCGGTTCACCCCTCCACTTT. Combining the CDR3 with reference TRBV7-2 and TRBJ1-6 gives the whole variable domain GAGVSQSPSNKVTEKGKDVELRCDPISGHTALYWYRQSLGQGLEFLIYFQGNSAPDKSGLPSDRFSAERTGGSVSTLTIQRTQQEDSAVYLCASSLESGGGSPLHFGNGTRLTVT.

This clone has more than one count but fewer than ten. This chain links TRBV30 with TRBJ1-5; TRBD1 matches 9 bases. Germline V lookup: CDR1 GTSNPN, CDR2 SVGIG (reference sequence). There are 17 residues in the CDR3. The J segment lost 0 bases and the V segment lost 5 bases, leaving 11 bases of the junction unmatched. CDR3 DNA sequence: TGTGCCTGGGAACCGGGACAGGGACCTTATAGCAATCAGCCCCAGCATTTT. The encoded protein is CAWEPGQGPYSNQPQHF.

The chain is built from TRBV12-5 and TRBJ2-7; D may be TRBD2 (5 bases). There are 13 residues in the CDR3. Looked up from germline, CDR1 is LGHNT and CDR2 is FRNRAP. V lost 0 bases and J lost 6, with 9 bases in between. The CDR3 DNA follows: TGTGCTAGTGGTTTGGTACGGGGTGGCGAGCAGTACTTC. It encodes CASGLVRGGEQYF. The whole variable domain, filled in from reference TRBV12-5 and TRBJ2-7, reads DARVTQTPRHKVTEMGQEVTMRCQPILGHNTVFWYRQTMMQGLELLAYFRNRAPLDDSGMPKDRFSAEMPDATLATLKIQPSEPRDSAVYFCASGLVRGGEQYFGPGTRLTVT.

The V gene is TRBV18, the J gene TRBJ2-4; either TRBD1 or TRBD2 may supply D (5 bases each). CDR3 size: 17 residues. Germline lookup yields CDR1 KGHSH and CDR2 LQKENI. The V end was cut by 1 base, the J end by 0 bases, with 13 bases between. This CDR3 reads CASSPLPGTSAKNIQYF. CDR3 nucleotides: TGTGCCAGCTCACCACTCCCAGGGACGTCAGCCAAAAACATTCAGTACTTC.

V and J are TRBV28 and TRBJ2-7, with D tentatively TRBD1 or TRBD2 (5 bases each). The V gene's germline CDR1 is MDHEN and CDR2 SYDVKM. The CDR3 is 18 amino acids. Trimming took 3 bases from V and 1 from J, leaving 22 bases between them. The CDR3: CASSFFRRTGTASYEQYF. The CDR3 bases are TGTGCCAGCAGTTTCTTCCGGAGGACCGGGACGGCTTCCTACGAGCAGTACTTC.

This clone has a single count. The chain carries TRBV18 and TRBJ1-1; D gene ambiguous. Per germline, CDR1 KGHSH and CDR2 LQKENI. V was trimmed by 2 bases and J by 1 base, leaving 5 bases between them. The CDR3 extends over 13 amino acids. The CDR3 reads CASSPGENTEAFF. Written as DNA, the CDR3 is TGTGCCAGCTCACCAGGCGAGAACACTGAAGCTTTCTTT.

The chain recombines TRBV25-1 with TRBJ2-7, with D tentatively TRBD2 (6 bases). This CDR3 comprises 15 residues. From germline, CDR1 is MGHDK and CDR2 SYGVNS. The V end was cut by 6 bases, the J end by 2 bases, with 17 bases between. This CDR3 is CASSPLDWRAYEQYF. The DNA of the CDR3 is TGTGCCAGCAGCCCATTGGACTGGAGGGCCTACGAGCAGTACTTC.

CDR3 amino acids: CASTLLGRVPAYEQYF. In nucleotides, the CDR3 is TGTGCCAGCACCCTCCTGGGAAGGGTTCCCGCCTACGAGCAGTACTTC. This chain connects TRBV28 to TRBJ2-7; no definite D call. Trimming pared 7 bases from V and 2 bases from J, leaving 21 bases between. CDR3 length equals 16 residues. From germline, CDR1 is MDHEN and CDR2 SYDVKM. The variable domain in full, completed from reference TRBV28 and TRBJ2-7, reads DVKVTQSSRYLVKRTGEKVFLECVQDMDHENMFWYRQDPGLGLRLIYFSYDVKMKEKGDIPEGYSVSREKKERFSLILESASTNQTSMYLCASTLLGRVPAYEQYFGPGTRLTVT.

This clone has only a few counts. The chain carries TRBV7-2 and TRBJ1-2; no clear D. Trimming pared 8 bases from V and 4 bases from J, leaving 17 bases between. Germline CDR1 SGHTA, CDR2 FQGNSA. This CDR3 contains 14 residues. CDR3 sequence (DNA): TGTGCCAGCCTCCGCCAGGCCGACCTCTATGGCTACACCTTC. It yields the protein CASLRQADLYGYTF.

V is TRBV4-2 and J is TRBJ2-7; possibly TRBD1 or TRBD2 for D (5 bases each). The CDR3 sequence is 17 residues long. In germline, CDR1 is LGHNA, CDR2 YNFKEQ. V dropped 1 base and J dropped 0 bases, with 16 bases sitting between them. The CDR3 loop is CASSQGLRDASSYEQYF. CDR3 in DNA: TGTGCCAGCAGCCAAGGACTCAGGGACGCAAGCTCCTACGAGCAGTACTTC.

This sequence joins TRBV5-4 and TRBJ1-2, with 8 positions matching TRBD1. This CDR3 has 16 amino acids. CDR1 and CDR2 (germline): SGHNT, YYREEE (reference sequence). Trimming removed 1 base from V and 3 bases from J; junction bases left unmatched: 8. The CDR3 protein is CASSLWGQESHYGYTF. DNA for the CDR3: TGTGCCAGCAGCTTGTGGGGACAGGAATCCCACTATGGCTACACCTTC.

The chain couples TRBV7-9 to TRBJ2-1; TRBD2 agrees at 8 bases. V lost 3 bases to trimming and J lost 7 bases; unmatched junction nucleotides: 8. The CDR3 is 15 amino acids. Per the germline V gene, CDR1 is SEHNR and CDR2 is FQNEAQ (reference sequence). The CDR3 DNA sequence: TGTGCCAGCAGCTTCCTTGCGGGGGGCCCAAATGAGCAGTTCTTC. This translates into CASSFLAGGPNEQFF. Based on the CDR3 plus reference TRBV7-9 and TRBJ2-1, the full variable domain is DTGVSQNPRHKITKRGQNVTFRCDPISEHNRLYWYRQTLGQGPEFLTYFQNEAQLEKSRLLSDRFSAERPKGSFSTLEIQRTEQGDSAMYLCASSFLAGGPNEQFFGPGTRLTVL.

The chain employs TRBV18 and TRBJ2-1; D is possibly TRBD1 (5 bases). Germline values: CDR1 KGHSH, CDR2 LQKENI. This CDR3 has 16 residues. Between the trimmed V and J ends, which lost 3 bases and 7 bases, there was a span of 19 bases. The CDR3 coding sequence is TGTGCCAGCTCACCTCCAGGCAGGGTTGTCTCTAATGAGCAGTTCTTC. Its protein is CASSPPGRVVSNEQFF.

Only one count was recorded for this clone. The V call is TRBV6-5, the J call TRBJ2-1; the match to TRBD2 covers 11 bases. Germline assignment: CDR1 MNHEY and CDR2 SVGAGI. The CDR3 is made up of 16 amino acids. V lost 3 bases, J lost 6 bases, and 7 bases stayed unmatched. CDR3 sequence reads: CASSYSTSGSRNEQFF. The DNA for the CDR3 is TGTGCCAGCAGTTATTCAACTAGCGGGAGTCGCAATGAGCAGTTCTTC.

The gene calls are TRBV29-1 and TRBJ2-2, with D perhaps matching TRBD1 (6 bases). Trimming removed 4 bases from V and 2 bases from J, with 11 bases in between. The CDR3 consists of 14 residues. Germline CDR1 and CDR2: SQVTM and ANQGSEA. CDR3 coding DNA: TGCAGCGTTGGGGACAAGACCAACACCGGGGAGCTGTTTTTT. Amino acids: CSVGDKTNTGELFF.

This clone was observed a handful of times. V gene TRBV27 combines with J gene TRBJ1-6; 8 nucleotides agree with TRBD1. Per germline, CDR1 MNHEY and CDR2 SMNVEV (reference sequence). This CDR3 has 15 residues. The ends lost 6 bases at V and 10 bases at J; junction bases unmatched: 11. CDR3 coding DNA: TGTGCCAGCAGACCCAACGACAGGGGAGGCTCACCCCTCCACTTT. Translated, it gives CASRPNDRGGSPLHF.

This clone has a handful of counts. The chain links TRBV5-1 to TRBJ1-2; no definite D call. The CDR3 is made up of 13 amino acids. CDR1 is SGHRS and CDR2 is YFSETQ in the germline V gene. V lost 4 bases and J 6 bases, leaving 13 bases between the germline ends. Here the CDR3 reads CASSLQTEDGYTF. Here the CDR3 DNA reads TGCGCCAGCAGCCTCCAAACAGAGGATGGCTACACCTTC.

V and J are TRBV19 and TRBJ2-2; D is undetermined. From germline, CDR1 is LNHDA and CDR2 SQIVND (reference sequence). This CDR3 comprises 14 residues. Trimming stripped 7 bases from V and 0 bases from J, with 9 bases between. The CDR3 spells CASTAPPNTGELFF. The CDR3 bases are TGTGCCAGTACCGCTCCTCCGAACACCGGGGAGCTGTTTTTT. Looking up the rest from reference TRBV19 and TRBJ2-2 gives the full variable domain: DGGITQSPKYLFRKEGQNVTLSCEQNLNHDAMYWYRQDPGQGLRLIYYSQIVNDFQKGDIAEGYSVSREKKESFPLTVTSAQKNPTAFYLCASTAPPNTGELFFGEGSRLTVL.